These T cell receptor beta chains were read from a single sample in a study of early T cells in non-severe SARS-CoV-2 infection. TCRdb independently ran MiXCR on the 5' RACE reads; one entry per CDR3 protein. The sample records 35,000 to 45,000 distinct CDR3 sequences, roughly 9.9% being singletons. Material: whole blood. The receptors shown here come from an adult who was a healthcare worker with PCR-confirmed SARS-CoV-2 infection or an uninfected control (not recorded which). Both conserved end residues are part of each CDR3.

v_call	j_call	cdr3_aa
TRBV28	TRBJ1-4	CASSPRTEGNEKLFF
TRBV12-3/TRBV12-4	TRBJ2-5	CASSWLAGVETQYF
TRBV5-1	TRBJ2-5	CASSLGQGGRMETQYF
TRBV12-3/TRBV12-4	TRBJ2-1	CASGLQAGDVRNEQFF
TRBV11-2	TRBJ2-1	CASSLTIGVGLSSYNEQFF
TRBV29-1	TRBJ2-5	CSVGLRFTETQYF
TRBV4-3	TRBJ1-6	CASSVQGTSPLHF
TRBV6-6	TRBJ1-1	CASSYSLGTEAFF
TRBV20-1	TRBJ2-3	CRERGAGADTQYF
TRBV29-1	TRBJ2-7	CSVEGTGVGEQYF
TRBV19	TRBJ1-1	CASSIGDLNTEAFF
TRBV6-1	TRBJ2-3	CASSEASRGAYTQYF
TRBV4-3	TRBJ2-3	CASSPNRGDTQYF
TRBV29-1	TRBJ1-2	CSVDYLPPYGYTF
TRBV7-9	TRBJ2-2	CASSLDAAEGELFF
TRBV7-6	TRBJ2-3	CASSLGLAGGSSQYF
TRBV19	TRBJ1-4	CASSIEGSSGLFF
TRBV28	TRBJ1-5	CASVSLNQPQHF
TRBV7-2	TRBJ1-2	CASSLLQGFWVGYTF
TRBV18	TRBJ2-5	CASSSTSGGTQETQYF
TRBV5-4	TRBJ1-1	CASSLEGRGTEAFF
TRBV6-6	TRBJ2-5	CASSYSTGGMETQYF
TRBV12-3/TRBV12-4	TRBJ2-6	CASSLTGAGANVLTF
TRBV29-1	TRBJ2-2	CSVSGYLNTGELFF
TRBV12-5	TRBJ2-3	CASGPPGRLTDTQYF
TRBV27	TRBJ1-2	CASSRNLQGRYYYGYTF
TRBV20-1	TRBJ1-1	CSASFNSMNTEAFF
TRBV5-1	TRBJ2-7	CASSWEGARHEQYF
TRBV6-4	TRBJ2-7	CAGPKKGAYEQYF
TRBV5-1	TRBJ1-5	CTSSLGVNQPQHF
TRBV12-3/TRBV12-4	TRBJ2-4	CASSLAGRDSIQYF
TRBV9	TRBJ1-5	CASSVGLNQPQHF
TRBV7-2	TRBJ2-2	CASSLAPSDGELFF
TRBV29-1	TRBJ2-3	CSVGRGPTDTQYF
TRBV29-1	TRBJ2-7	CSVRDRGEQYF
TRBV29-1	TRBJ2-5	CSVGVREETQYF
TRBV5-1	TRBJ1-1	CASSFGGENTEAFF
TRBV7-2	TRBJ2-2	CASSLTGEGTGELFF
TRBV14	TRBJ1-6	CASSQEKGSTSPLHF
TRBV10-3	TRBJ2-2	CAISERQSTGELFF
TRBV6-4	TRBJ1-2	CALAQTLWGYTF
TRBV10-3	TRBJ2-7	CAISESRSSYEQYF
TRBV14	TRBJ1-3	CASSQDFLSGQRRGNTIYF
TRBV12-3/TRBV12-4	TRBJ2-5	CASSLSGGTQETQYF
TRBV24-1	TRBJ2-1	CATSDPDSNEQFF
TRBV29-1	TRBJ2-4	CSVEDVRNSIQYF
TRBV24-1	TRBJ1-3	CATSAPPGGKGNTIYF
TRBV7-8	TRBJ2-7	CASSPLGLTYEQYF
TRBV7-9	TRBJ2-3	CASSLGTDTQYF
TRBV20-1	TRBJ1-6	CSASGGQDNSPLHF
TRBV7-3	TRBJ2-3	CASSWTGTDTQYF
TRBV29-1	TRBJ1-1	CSASTGGEYTEAFF
TRBV28	TRBJ2-5	CASNGVETQYF
TRBV7-9	TRBJ2-5	CASSFDRVQETQYF
TRBV18	TRBJ2-7	CASSPKTSEQYF